This TCR beta chain came from a study of blood T cell repertoires in COVID-19. Turning to the study itself: COVID-19 samples collected from the United States, Italy and Spain covered acute and convalescent phases. Sources were T cells, B-cell-depleted T cells, or PBMCs; the material itself was cDNA or gDNA.

In the authors' methods: Estimation of nucleated cell counts relied on the amplification of reference gene primers. Method: immunoSEQ multiplex PCR; TCRdb's copy keeps in-frame clones and lacks some. V and J calls and clone size follow that table, whereas D and trimming were derived from the DNA. The table includes about 250,000 clones, about 80% detected once. This CDR3 is built from 14 residues. The germline V gene encodes CDR1 SGHNT and CDR2 YYREEE (reference sequence). Between the trimmed V and J ends, which lost 0 bases and 2 bases, there was a span of 8 bases. Only one count was recorded for this clone.

The receptor was isolated from a man aged 45 to 65 with active or convalescent COVID-19. The rearrangement joins TRBV5-4 to TRBJ2-5, with D possibly being TRBD1 (6 bases). The sequenced sample was peripheral blood. The CDR3 nucleotides are TGTGCCAGCAGCTTGGGAGGGGGACAAGAGACCCAGTACTTC. Residues: CASSLGGGQETQYF.